These T cell receptor beta chains were read from a single sample in a study of shared clonotypes between healthy human individuals. TCRdb's copy holds only in-frame clones and misses some; the assay was immunoSEQ multiplex PCR. The table has roughly 500,000 clones, over 70% seen once; the top ten hold over 9.5%. Sequencing was performed on PBMCs. These receptors were taken from a middle-aged woman in good health. Some clones in this sample may be carry-over from other donors' samples. The CDR3 runs from the conserved cysteine through the conserved F or W. The order of the fields is J gene, V gene, D gene, clone size, CDR3 length, CDR3 DNA, CDR3 protein. A D gene is named only where the DNA matches it firmly. Some rows have no size entry. The others give once, few or many, or a class for an expanded clone.

J: TRBJ1-3
V: TRBV4-1
D: NA
size: few
length: 16
DNA: TGCGCCAGCAGCCAAATCGGGACCCTGATTGGAAACACCATATATTTT
CDR3: CASSQIGTLIGNTIYF

J: TRBJ2-7
V: TRBV2
D: TRBD1
size: NA
length: 14
DNA: TGTGCCAGCAGTGCGGGCAGGGGGCAGTACGAGCAGTACTTC
CDR3: CASSAGRGQYEQYF

J: TRBJ2-1
V: TRBV9
D: TRBD1
size: NA
length: 15
DNA: TGTGCCAGCAGCGTAGAGGGGGCAAGTTTCCATGAGCAGTTCTTC
CDR3: CASSVEGASFHEQFF

J: TRBJ1-1
V: TRBV7-3
D: NA
size: NA
length: 13
DNA: TGTGCCAGCAGCTTTGGAATGAACACTGAAGCTTTCTTT
CDR3: CASSFGMNTEAFF

J: TRBJ1-3
V: TRBV27
D: NA
size: NA
length: 15
DNA: TGTGCCAGCAGTTTACGGGGGATCGGTGGAAACACCATATATTTT
CDR3: CASSLRGIGGNTIYF

J: TRBJ2-7
V: TRBV7-2
D: TRBD2
size: few
length: 15
DNA: TGTGCCAGCAGCCAACAACTGGGACTAGGAAACGAGCAGTACTTC
CDR3: CASSQQLGLGNEQYF

J: TRBJ1-3
V: TRBV11-3
D: NA
size: NA
length: 14
DNA: TGTGCCAGCAGCTTAGGGTCAGCTGGAAACACCATATATTTT
CDR3: CASSLGSAGNTIYF

J: TRBJ1-2
V: TRBV2
D: TRBD1
size: NA
length: 14
DNA: TGTGCCAGCAGTGTACAGGGGGCTAACTATGGCTACACCTTC
CDR3: CASSVQGANYGYTF

J: TRBJ1-5
V: TRBV2
D: NA
size: once
length: 12
DNA: TGTGCCAGCGCCTTGGGTCCTCAGCCCCAGCATTTT
CDR3: CASALGPQPQHF

J: TRBJ1-3
V: TRBV5-5
D: NA
size: NA
length: 15
DNA: TGTGCCAGCAGGGTCGGACAGAACTCTGGAAACACCATATATTTT
CDR3: CASRVGQNSGNTIYF

J: TRBJ2-4
V: TRBV28
D: TRBD2
size: NA
length: 14
DNA: TGTGCCAGCAGTTTTCGGGGGAGGGGAGGCATTCAGTACTTC
CDR3: CASSFRGRGGIQYF

J: TRBJ1-2
V: TRBV5-6
D: NA
size: NA
length: 12
DNA: TGTGCCAGCAGCTTGGGTGTCTATGGCTACACCTTC
CDR3: CASSLGVYGYTF

J: TRBJ1-2
V: TRBV30
D: NA
size: NA
length: 14
DNA: TGTGCCTGGCTCCCCGTGGGGTCGGACTATGGCTACACCTTC
CDR3: CAWLPVGSDYGYTF

J: TRBJ2-7
V: TRBV5-4
D: NA
size: NA
length: 14
DNA: TGTGCCAGCAGCTTGGGTTCAGGATTCTACGAGCAGTACTTC
CDR3: CASSLGSGFYEQYF

J: TRBJ2-1
V: TRBV6-1
D: NA
size: once
length: 13
DNA: TGTGCCAGCAACTCAGGGTTTTATAATGAGCAGTTCTTC
CDR3: CASNSGFYNEQFF

J: TRBJ2-5
V: TRBV27
D: TRBD1
size: NA
length: 14
DNA: TGTGCCAGCAGGGGACAGTTAGACCAAGAGACCCAGTACTTC
CDR3: CASRGQLDQETQYF

J: TRBJ2-3
V: TRBV29-1
D: NA
size: NA
length: 13
DNA: TGCAGCGTTGTTAGCCAGGGTACAGATACGCAGTATTTT
CDR3: CSVVSQGTDTQYF

J: TRBJ2-7
V: TRBV9
D: TRBD1
size: NA
length: 16
DNA: TGTGCCAGCAGCGCCCCTTTCGGGCAGGGGGCGGGTGAGCAGTACTTC
CDR3: CASSAPFGQGAGEQYF

J: TRBJ1-5
V: TRBV7-3
D: TRBD1
size: many
length: 13
DNA: TGTGCCAGCAGCTTAAGACAGGGTCAGCCCCAGCATTTT
CDR3: CASSLRQGQPQHF

J: TRBJ1-3
V: TRBV2
D: TRBD1
size: NA
length: 15
DNA: TGTGCCAGCAGCCGGGACAGGGTTCCCGGAAACACCATATATTTT
CDR3: CASSRDRVPGNTIYF

J: TRBJ2-2
V: TRBV27
D: NA
size: NA
length: 12
DNA: TGTGCCAGCATTGCTGACACCGGGGAGCTGTTTTTT
CDR3: CASIADTGELFF

J: TRBJ2-5
V: TRBV2
D: TRBD1
size: NA
length: 14
DNA: TGTGCCAGCAGTGGGCGGGACAGGGCAGAGACCCAGTACTTC
CDR3: CASSGRDRAETQYF

J: TRBJ1-1
V: TRBV7-9
D: NA
size: NA
length: 17
DNA: TGTGCCAGCAGCTTCGGGTCCAGGGCGCCAAGAAGGACTGAAGCTTTCTTT
CDR3: CASSFGSRAPRRTEAFF

J: TRBJ2-7
V: TRBV18
D: TRBD2
size: NA
length: 18
DNA: TGTGCCAGCTCACCTCGGGTGGGACTAGCGGGAGGAGGCCACGAGCAGTACTTC
CDR3: CASSPRVGLAGGGHEQYF

J: TRBJ2-2
V: TRBV28
D: TRBD2
size: NA
length: 17
DNA: TGTGCCAGCAGCGGGGGACTAGCGGTAGGGGACACCGGGGAGCTGTTTTTT
CDR3: CASSGGLAVGDTGELFF

J: TRBJ2-1
V: TRBV27
D: NA
size: NA
length: 15
DNA: TGTGCCAGCAGTCCTAACCCATTCTCGTACAATGAGCAGTTCTTC
CDR3: CASSPNPFSYNEQFF

J: TRBJ1-1
V: TRBV19
D: TRBD1
size: NA
length: 14
DNA: TGTGCCAGTAGTATGGGACAGGGGGGGACTGAAGCTTTCTTT
CDR3: CASSMGQGGTEAFF

J: TRBJ2-2
V: TRBV5-4
D: NA
size: NA
length: 14
DNA: TGTGCCAGCAGCTTGGGTCGACAGGCCGGGGAGCTGTTTTTT
CDR3: CASSLGRQAGELFF

J: TRBJ2-3
V: TRBV4-3
D: NA
size: NA
length: 14
DNA: TGCGCCAGCAGCCAAGCGGATCGCACAGATACGCAGTATTTT
CDR3: CASSQADRTDTQYF

J: TRBJ1-4
V: TRBV2
D: NA
size: NA
length: 12
DNA: TGTGCCAGCAGTGTTGGGTATGAAAAACTGTTTTTT
CDR3: CASSVGYEKLFF

J: TRBJ1-2
V: TRBV28
D: NA
size: NA
length: 15
DNA: TGTGCCAGCAGTTTAATCGGCCCGGACGACTATGGCTACACCTTC
CDR3: CASSLIGPDDYGYTF

J: TRBJ1-1
V: TRBV6-1
D: NA
size: NA
length: 13
DNA: TGTGCCAGCAGTCGGGATTTAGTCGCTGAAGCTTTCTTT
CDR3: CASSRDLVAEAFF

J: TRBJ2-1
V: TRBV6-5
D: NA
size: NA
length: 14
DNA: TGTGCCAGCAGTTACAGGTCGGGGCCCAATGAGCAGTTCTTC
CDR3: CASSYRSGPNEQFF

J: TRBJ2-7
V: TRBV28
D: NA
size: NA
length: 11
DNA: TGTGCCAGCAGTTTAGTCGATGGGAAGTACTTC
CDR3: CASSLVDGKYF

J: TRBJ2-4
V: TRBV10-3
D: TRBD2
size: NA
length: 15
DNA: TGTGCCATCAGTGAAGCGGGAGGAGATCTGAACATTCAGTACTTC
CDR3: CAISEAGGDLNIQYF

J: TRBJ2-1
V: TRBV7-9
D: TRBD1
size: NA
length: 15
DNA: TGTGCCAGCAGCTCCACCGGGACAGGGATTATAGAGCAGTTCTTC
CDR3: CASSSTGTGIIEQFF

J: TRBJ2-1
V: TRBV6-4
D: TRBD2
size: few
length: 15
DNA: TGTGCCAGCAGTGATACGGCGGGAGGGGGGAATGAGCAGTTCTTC
CDR3: CASSDTAGGGNEQFF